Presented here are 20 T cell receptor beta chains from one specimen sequenced in a study of T cells in women clearing cervical HPV infection. Measured with immunoSEQ multiplex PCR; TCRdb has only the in-frame clones, and not every one. The sample includes roughly 28,000 clones. The sequenced material came from blood buffy coat. The origin of the receptors is a woman aged 18-70 years with a cervical HPV16 infection that either progressed to CIN3+ or cleared (not recorded which).

In the case of this clone: The observed sequence ends 3 residues before the CDR3 terminus, with the missing tail filled in from the germline J gene. This chain joins TRBV18 and TRBJ2-2, with D perhaps matching TRBD1 (5 bases). CDR1 is KGHSH, CDR2 LQKENI, per germline. The CDR3 extends over 18 amino acids. This chain's CDR3 is CASSPLPIPKAGANVLFF. Partial CDR3 DNA: TGTGCCAGCTCACCACTCCCCATCCCGAAGGCTGGGGCCAACGTG.

A note on this clone: The CDR3 end is not reached by the read, which stops 3 residues before it; the germline J gene fills it in. V is TRBV19 and J is TRBJ1-4, with 7 bases matching TRBD1. This CDR3 has 15 residues. From germline, CDR1 is LNHDA and CDR2 SQIVND (reference sequence). The CDR3 is CASTSDRNDYSPLFF. CDR3 bases read: TGTGCCAGTACCTCGGACAGGAACGATTATTCACCA.

Worth noting for this clone: The observed sequence ends 3 residues before the CDR3 terminus, with the missing tail filled in from the germline J gene. The chain uses TRBV5-1 and TRBJ2-5, with D perhaps TRBD1 (7 bases). The V and J ends lost 4 bases and 1 base respectively, with 11 bases between them. The germline gives CDR1 SGHRS, CDR2 YFSETQ. The CDR3 runs to 14 residues. Partial CDR3 DNA: TGCGCCAGCAGCGCGGGACAGATCCAAGAGACC. This codes for CASSAGQIQET. The full CDR3 protein reads CASSAGQIQETQYF.

A word on this clone: The CDR3 end lies 3 residues beyond the end of the read and is filled in from the germline J gene. The chain recombines TRBV11-2 with TRBJ1-1; D is ambiguous. Germline CDR1 is SGHAT and CDR2 is FQNNGV. The length of the CDR3 is 12 residues. CDR3 loop: CASSLEAGEAFF. The CDR3 bases that were read are TGTGCCAGCAGCTTAGAAGCAGGAGAA.

The CDR3 DNA, read in part, is TGTGCCAGCAGCCTAGGTGTCTCTACCGGGGAG. This encodes CASSLGVSTGE. The entire CDR3 protein is CASSLGVSTGELFF. This chain uses TRBV7-3 with TRBJ2-2; no firm D call. The read finishes 3 residues shy of the CDR3 end, and the germline J gene is used to complete it. The CDR3 has 14 amino acids. CDR1 and CDR2 from the germline V gene are SGHTA and FQGTGA. V was trimmed by 5 bases and J by 5 bases, leaving 12 bases between them. Variable domain in full (rest from reference TRBV7-3 and TRBJ2-2): GAGVSQTPSNKVTEKGKYVELRCDPISGHTALYWYRQSLGQGPEFLIYFQGTGAADDSGLPNDRFFAVRPEGSVSTLKIQRTERGDSAVYLCASSLGVSTGELFFGEGSRLTVL.

Points on this clone: The read halts 3 residues ahead of the CDR3 end, with the missing end drawn from the germline J gene. The chain joins TRBV5-1 to TRBJ1-6, with 9 bases matching TRBD1. CDR3 length: 15 residues. Germline lookup yields CDR1 SGHRS and CDR2 YFSETQ. Incomplete CDR3 DNA: TGCGCCAGCAGCTTGGAGGTGGGACAGGGCCAGCCC. Protein product: CASSLEVGQGQP. The full-length CDR3 reads as CASSLEVGQGQPLHF.

About this clone: The read gets to within 3 residues of the CDR3 end, and the germline J gene fills in the rest. This rearrangement joins TRBV7-6 to TRBJ1-2; the D gene is possibly TRBD1 (5 bases). This CDR3 is 18 amino acids long. Germline V gives CDR1 SGHVS, CDR2 FNYEAQ. This CDR3 reads CASSLDIQGSGVTGDYTF. Incomplete CDR3 DNA: TGTGCCAGCAGCTTAGATATTCAGGGATCAGGAGTTACGGGAGAC.

As regards this clone: Read sequence stops 3 residues before the CDR3 end, and the germline J gene provides the missing end. The chain uses TRBV19 and TRBJ2-3; D not certain. Trimming took 4 bases from V and 0 from J, leaving 5 bases between them. Germline CDR1 LNHDA, CDR2 SQIVND (reference sequence). The CDR3 contains 13 residues. CDR3 loop: CASSTQSTDTQYF. CDR3 DNA (partial): TGTGCCAGTAGTACCCAAAGCACAGATACG.

For this clone: The read ends 3 residues early relative to the CDR3; the germline J gene fills the gap. The V call is TRBV19, the J call TRBJ1-5; D gene uncertain. Trimming stripped 5 bases from V and 7 bases from J, with 21 bases between. The CDR3 covers 16 residues. Germline V gene lookup returns CDR1 LNHDA and CDR2 SQIVND (reference sequence). The covered CDR3 bases are TGTGCCAGTAGTGACCTCTCTTTGGGCGCCATCCAGCCC. As protein: CASSDLSLGAIQP. The entire CDR3 protein is CASSDLSLGAIQPQHF.

Concerning this clone itself: The read comes to an end 3 residues before the CDR3 does, leaving the germline J gene to fill in the end. This chain uses TRBV29-1 with TRBJ1-2; D is unclear. CDR1 and CDR2 (germline): SQVTM, ANQGSEA. This CDR3 has 13 amino acids. The ends were cut back, 1 base at V and 4 bases at J, with 10 bases in the middle. The CDR3 reads CSVEAEGPYGYTF. The DNA read from the CDR3 is TGCAGCGTTGAAGCAGAAGGGCCCTATGGC. Filled out from reference TRBV29-1 and TRBJ1-2, the complete variable domain reads SAVISQKPSRDICQRGTSLTIQCQVDSQVTMMFWYRQQPGQSLTLIATANQGSEATYESGFVIDKFPISRPNLTFSTLTVSNMSPEDSSIYLCSVEAEGPYGYTFGSGTRLTVV.

On this clone itself: The read ends 3 residues before the CDR3 terminus; that terminus is restored from the germline J gene. The chain carries TRBV7-9 and TRBJ2-4, with 8 positions matching TRBD1. Looked up from germline, CDR1 is SEHNR and CDR2 is FQNEAQ (reference sequence). The length of the CDR3 is 15 residues. CDR3 amino acids: CASSLDRVRDYGQYF. Partial CDR3 DNA: TGTGCCAGCAGCTTGGACAGGGTTCGAGACTATGGT.

Concerning this clone itself: The CDR3 is cut off 3 residues early in the read; its end comes from the germline J gene. V gene TRBV19 combines with J gene TRBJ2-2; the match to TRBD1 covers 9 bases. CDR1 and CDR2 from the germline V gene are LNHDA and SQIVND (reference sequence). CDR3 length: 18 residues. The CDR3 sequence: CASTTQGARFSGANVLFF. The CDR3 DNA, read in part, is TGTGCCAGTACCACACAGGGGGCCCGATTCTCTGGGGCCAACGTG.

Of note for this clone: The read terminates 3 residues before the CDR3 end, so the remaining end is supplied by the germline J gene. This chain links TRBV7-2 with TRBJ2-7; D remains ambiguous. The V end lost 1 base, the J end lost 6 bases, and 10 bases lay between the germline ends. CDR3 length: 13 amino acids. CDR1 is SGHTA, CDR2 FQGNSA, per germline. Partial CDR3 DNA: TGTGCCAGCAGCTTAGACTACCCGGGCGAG. This gives the protein CASSLDYPGE. The complete CDR3 protein is CASSLDYPGEQYF.

Of note for this clone: Coverage ceases 3 residues before the CDR3 finishes, and the germline J gene fills in the end. The chain links TRBV7-2 to TRBJ2-2; 8 nucleotides match TRBD1. Germline V lookup: CDR1 SGHTA, CDR2 FQGNSA. This CDR3 contains 14 residues. CDR3 loop: CASSSGGRVEKLFF. The covered CDR3 bases are TGTGCCAGCAGCTCAGGGGGCCGAGTAGAAAAG.

For this clone: The read gets to within 3 residues of the CDR3 end, and the germline J gene fills in the rest. This sequence joins TRBV6-4 and TRBJ2-1; D may be TRBD2 (6 bases). Germline values: CDR1 MRHNA, CDR2 SNTAGT. The CDR3 totals 15 residues. Trimming shortened V by 5 bases and J by 3 bases, and 14 bases separated the two germline ends. CDR3 sequence reads: CASSRDWGDYNEQFF. Incomplete CDR3 DNA: TGTGCCAGCAGTAGAGACTGGGGGGACTACAATGAG.

About this clone itself: The read ends 3 residues before the CDR3 terminus; that terminus is restored from the germline J gene. The chain couples TRBV18 to TRBJ2-1, with TRBD1 identical over 10 bases. V shed 4 bases, J shed 7 bases, and the junction held 7 bases outside the gene matches. The germline V gene has CDR1 KGHSH and CDR2 LQKENI. This CDR3 spans 15 amino acids. CDR3 amino acids: CASSQAGQGRNEQFF. The sequenced CDR3 bases are TGTGCCAGCTCACAAGCGGGACAGGGGAGAAATGAG.

On this clone: The observed sequence ends 3 residues before the CDR3 terminus, with the missing tail filled in from the germline J gene. The chain joins TRBV20-1 to TRBJ1-1; a weak D match, TRBD1 (6 bases). This CDR3 spans 13 amino acids. The germline CDR1 and CDR2 sequences are DFQATT and SNEGSKA (reference sequence). This CDR3 reads CSAGGGGSREAFF. The CDR3 DNA, read in part, is TGCAGTGCGGGTGGAGGGGGATCCCGCGAA.

With respect to this clone: The CDR3 end falls 3 residues outside the read, so it is completed with the germline J gene. The J gene is TRBJ2-3, the V gene TRBV7-6; D is perhaps TRBD2 (6 bases). There are 17 residues in the CDR3. CDR1 is SGHVS and CDR2 is FNYEAQ in the germline V gene. The ends were cut back, 5 bases at V and 2 bases at J, with 20 bases in the middle. The CDR3 region is CASSNRGLVLPTDTQYF. The DNA read from the CDR3 is TGTGCCAGCAGCAATCGGGGGTTAGTTTTACCCACAGATACG.

As for this clone: With the read ending 3 residues before the CDR3 end, the germline J gene is used to fill in that end. The gene calls are TRBV5-1 and TRBJ2-3; TRBD2 matches at 8 bases. The CDR3 runs 15 residues. Germline CDR1 and CDR2: SGHRS and YFSETQ. CDR3 DNA (partial): TGCGCCAGCAGCTTATTGAGCGGGAGAGGTGAGACG. It codes for CASSLLSGRGET. The complete CDR3 sequence is CASSLLSGRGETQYF.

Details on this clone: The missing CDR3 end, 3 residues past where the read stops, is filled in from the germline J gene. The V call is TRBV19, the J call TRBJ2-7, with D perhaps matching TRBD1 (6 bases). Trimming removed 6 bases at V and 5 bases at J, with 14 bases between. Germline V CDR1 and CDR2: LNHDA, SQIVND (reference sequence). The CDR3 is made up of 13 amino acids. CDR3: CASRKQGSHEQYF. The sequenced part of the CDR3 DNA is TGTGCCAGTAGAAAGCAGGGGTCCCACGAG.